The 29 T cell receptor beta chains in this list originate from one sample, sequenced in a study of vaccination effects on CD4 cells after COVID-19. Data came from immunoSEQ multiplex PCR; TCRdb stores just in-frame clones and leaves some out. The sample contains approximately 58,000 clones, around 80% of which appear only once. A roughly 11-day culture period preceded the isolation of CD4+ T cells. Their recognized antigens are unknown. The material was CD4+ T cells from PBMCs cultured without peptide, obtained before COVID-19 vaccination. These receptor sequences come from a human donor who received a COVID-19 vaccine.

The CDR3 protein is CASSPSPDTQYF. CDR3 nucleotide sequence: TGTGCCAGCTCACCATCCCCAGATACGCAGTATTTT. The rearrangement joins TRBV18 to TRBJ2-3; D ambiguous. Trimming stripped 2 bases from V and 4 bases from J, with 4 bases between. The CDR3 covers 12 residues. Germline CDR1 is KGHSH and CDR2 is LQKENI.

The gene calls are TRBV5-1 and TRBJ2-1; 10 positions agree with TRBD1. V shed 7 bases, J shed 8 bases, and the junction held 9 bases outside the gene matches. Germline CDR1 SGHRS, CDR2 YFSETQ. This CDR3 region has 14 residues. The CDR3 spells CASSGGDRGHEQFF. DNA of the CDR3: TGCGCCAGCTCGGGGGGGGACAGGGGTCATGAGCAGTTCTTC.

The V call is TRBV24-1, the J call TRBJ1-2; possibly TRBD1 for D (5 bases). CDR1 is KGHDR, CDR2 SFDVKD, per germline. This CDR3 is built from 17 residues. Deletions cut 7 bases from V and 0 bases from J, with 20 bases between. CDR3 in amino acids: CATSGGDGASANYGYTF. The CDR3 DNA reads as TGTGCCACCAGCGGAGGGGATGGGGCATCTGCTAACTATGGCTACACCTTC.

This clone turned up a few times. The rearrangement joins TRBV18 to TRBJ2-3, with D possibly called TRBD1 or TRBD2 (6 bases each). CDR3 length: 16 residues. Germline V gene lookup returns CDR1 KGHSH and CDR2 LQKENI. Trimming cost V 2 bases and J 0 bases, with 12 bases left between them. The CDR3 bases are TGTGCCAGCTCACCAGAGGGGGGTCGTAGCACAGATACGCAGTATTTT. This translates into CASSPEGGRSTDTQYF.

The V call is TRBV24-1, the J call TRBJ2-1; possible D gene TRBD1, 6 bases. CDR3 length: 15 residues. The V and J ends lost 3 bases and 7 bases respectively, with 15 bases between them. The germline V gene encodes CDR1 KGHDR and CDR2 SFDVKD. The CDR3 sequence is CATSDPAGAGNEQFF. The CDR3 bases are TGTGCCACCAGTGATCCCGCAGGGGCAGGGAATGAGCAGTTCTTC.

The CDR3 region has the DNA TGTGCCACCAGTGATCCCGGTCGTCAGACATATACGCAGTATTTT. Its translation is CATSDPGRQTYTQYF. The V gene is TRBV24-1, the J gene TRBJ2-3; D gene ambiguous. The CDR3 runs 15 residues. Germline V CDR1 and CDR2: KGHDR, SFDVKD. With 3 bases removed from V and 7 bases from J, the gap between germline ends came to 16 bases.

This clone was counted only a few times. This chain joins TRBV6-5 and TRBJ1-3, with 7 bases lining up with TRBD1. In germline, CDR1 is MNHEY, CDR2 SVGAGI. There are 14 residues in the CDR3. V dropped 7 bases and J dropped 5; count of bases not matched to a gene: 8. The CDR3 sequence: CASIPGTERNTIYF. DNA of the CDR3: TGTGCCAGCATTCCCGGGACAGAGCGAAACACCATATATTTT.

CDR3 sequence reads: CASSLQRGSTRTDTQYF. The CDR3 DNA is TGTGCCAGCAGCCTACAGCGGGGTTCAACGCGGACAGATACGCAGTATTTT. The chain carries TRBV11-3 and TRBJ2-3; 7 nucleotides line up with TRBD2. Germline CDR1 and CDR2: SGHNT and YENEEA. After removal of 5 bases from V and 3 bases from J, the junction contained 14 bases not matched to a gene. The CDR3 contains 17 residues.

The gene calls are TRBV4-1 and TRBJ1-3; 8 bases are shared with TRBD1. Trimming took 0 bases from V and 8 from J; bases not matched to a gene: 3. Germline V CDR1 and CDR2: MGHRA, YSYEKL. The CDR3 has 14 residues. The CDR3 sequence is CASSQDRGRDTIYF. Written as DNA, the CDR3 is TGCGCCAGCAGCCAAGACAGGGGGCGAGACACCATATATTTT.

This chain uses TRBV6-5 with TRBJ1-1, with 11 bases identical to TRBD1. Germline V CDR1 and CDR2: MNHEY, SVGAGI. J was trimmed by 3 bases and V by 6 bases; bases with no gene match: 6. This CDR3 region has 15 residues. Here the CDR3 DNA reads TGTGCCAGCAGGATAGGGACAGGGGGTGACACTGAAGCTTTCTTT. Translating gives CASRIGTGGDTEAFF.

This clone was seen a handful of times. Other DNA variants within this sample encode the same CDR3. CDR3 nucleotide sequence: TGTGCCAGCAGTTTAACGGATACGCAGTATTTT. Amino acids: CASSLTDTQYF. The chain links TRBV12-3 or TRBV12-4 to TRBJ2-3; the D is unclear. The length of the CDR3 is 11 residues. Trimming removed 2 bases at V and 6 bases at J, with 3 bases between.

The chain combines TRBV2 with TRBJ1-3, with D unresolved. V was clipped by 6 bases and J by 4 bases, with 13 bases between them. CDR3 length: 14 amino acids. CDR1 is SNHLY and CDR2 is FYNNEI in the germline V gene. CDR3 sequence reads: CASRDPAGGNTIYF. The CDR3 DNA follows: TGTGCCAGCAGAGACCCAGCGGGGGGAAACACCATATATTTT.

This chain uses TRBV5-1 with TRBJ1-2; D perhaps matches TRBD1 (6 bases). CDR3 size: 16 residues. Germline lookup yields CDR1 SGHRS and CDR2 YFSETQ. Trimming removed 5 bases from V and 6 bases from J, with 23 bases in between. DNA for the CDR3: TGCGCCAGCAGACTTCCCGGGTTCCGGGACATCCATGGCTACACCTTC. Encoded protein: CASRLPGFRDIHGYTF.

This chain uses TRBV30 with TRBJ2-3, with 12 bases that match TRBD2. The germline V gene encodes CDR1 GTSNPN and CDR2 SVGIG (reference sequence). J gave up 4 bases and V 5 bases, and 7 bases lay outside the gene matches. The CDR3 is 15 amino acids. The chain's CDR3 is CAWGLAGGRADTQYF. In DNA form, the CDR3 reads TGTGCCTGGGGGCTAGCGGGGGGGAGGGCAGATACGCAGTATTTT.

This clone has only one observation. This rearrangement joins TRBV5-1 to TRBJ2-3; tentatively, D is TRBD2 (5 bases). Trimming removed 4 bases from V and 0 bases from J, with 15 bases in between. Germline-derived CDR1 and CDR2 are SGHRS and YFSETQ. The CDR3 sequence is 16 residues long. The CDR3 DNA reads as TGCGCCAGCAGCACTGGACTCAGACTTAGCACAGATACGCAGTATTTT. It encodes CASSTGLRLSTDTQYF.

This clone has more than one count but fewer than ten. This chain links TRBV4-1 with TRBJ1-1; possibly TRBD1 for D (6 bases). Per the germline V gene, CDR1 is MGHRA and CDR2 is YSYEKL. This CDR3 has 14 residues. V was cut by 6 bases and J by 0 bases, with 11 bases left in between. The CDR3 region is CASRQTGMNTEAFF. Here the CDR3 DNA reads TGCGCCAGCAGACAGACAGGCATGAACACTGAAGCTTTCTTT.

The gene calls are TRBV23-1 and TRBJ2-2, with D hard to call. TRBV23-1 is an open reading frame, and its role is uncertain. The CDR3 has 17 residues. V was cut by 8 bases and J by 3 bases, with 22 bases left in between. The CDR3 here is CASGYFVGQSHTGELFF. CDR3 nucleotides: TGCGCCAGCGGCTATTTCGTCGGGCAGAGCCACACCGGGGAGCTGTTTTTT.

This clone showed up just a few times. CDR3 protein: CASSWGTGPEYGYTF. CDR3 nucleotides: TGCGCCAGCAGCTGGGGGACAGGACCGGAGTATGGCTACACCTTC. This chain joins TRBV5-1 and TRBJ1-2, with TRBD1 identical over 8 bases. Per germline, CDR1 SGHRS and CDR2 YFSETQ. The J segment lost 5 bases and the V segment lost 3 bases, leaving 9 bases of the junction unmatched. The CDR3 is 15 amino acids.

In DNA form, the CDR3 reads TGTGCCAGTAGTAGGGCTAGCGGGGGTACAGATACGCAGTATTTT. It codes for CASSRASGGTDTQYF. The chain recombines TRBV19 with TRBJ2-3, with 10 bases identical to TRBD2. The CDR3 extends over 15 amino acids. With V trimmed by 4 bases and J by 3 bases, 4 bases remained unmatched. Germline V CDR1 and CDR2: LNHDA, SQIVND (reference sequence). Using reference TRBV19 and TRBJ2-3 for the parts outside the CDR3, the full variable domain is DGGITQSPKYLFRKEGQNVTLSCEQNLNHDAMYWYRQDPGQGLRLIYYSQIVNDFQKGDIAEGYSVSREKKESFPLTVTSAQKNPTAFYLCASSRASGGTDTQYFGPGTRLTVL.

A remark on this clone: In the same sample, other DNA sequences code for this CDR3. CDR3 nucleotide sequence: TGTGCCAGCTCACCACCGGGCAGGGGAGAGACCCAGTACTTC. Amino acid sequence: CASSPPGRGETQYF. The chain combines TRBV18 with TRBJ2-5; D is possibly TRBD1 (6 bases). Germline lookup yields CDR1 KGHSH and CDR2 LQKENI. Trimming shortened V by 0 bases and J by 4 bases, and 9 bases separated the two germline ends. This CDR3 spans 14 amino acids.

The genes are TRBV5-4 and TRBJ2-5; TRBD1 might be the D (5 bases). Germline V CDR1 and CDR2: SGHNT, YYREEE (reference sequence). This CDR3 is built from 16 residues. Trimming pared 4 bases from V and 0 bases from J, leaving 16 bases between. The CDR3 coding sequence is TGTGCCAGCAGCCCCGGTCAGGGCTTGTACCAAGAGACCCAGTACTTC. Its protein product is CASSPGQGLYQETQYF.

The chain is built from TRBV9 and TRBJ2-2; D is ambiguous. The CDR3 runs to 14 residues. Trimming took 5 bases from V and 3 from J, leaving 11 bases between them. In germline, CDR1 is SGDLS, CDR2 YYNGEE. CDR3 loop: CASRAWRDTGELFF. The CDR3 bases are TGTGCCAGCAGAGCCTGGCGAGACACCGGGGAGCTGTTTTTT.

The chain uses TRBV12-3 or TRBV12-4 and TRBJ1-2; D unresolved. The V end lost 2 bases, the J end lost 3 bases, and 7 bases lay between the germline ends. This CDR3 has 13 residues. CDR3 region: CASSLTDYYGYTF. The CDR3 DNA sequence: TGTGCCAGCAGTTTAACCGATTACTATGGCTACACCTTC.

This clone was recorded a few times. This chain connects TRBV2 to TRBJ2-1; tentative D call: TRBD1 (6 bases). Per the germline V gene, CDR1 is SNHLY and CDR2 is FYNNEI. The CDR3 contains 13 residues. Trimming left V 5 bases short and J 5 bases short, with 10 bases between. CDR3 DNA sequence: TGTGCCAGCAGTTTAGACAGGAACAATGAGCAGTTCTTC. The encoded protein is CASSLDRNNEQFF. Full variable domain (missing parts from reference TRBV2 and TRBJ2-1): EPEVTQTPSHQVTQMGQEVILRCVPISNHLYFYWYRQILGQKVEFLVSFYNNEISEKSEIFDDQFSVERPDGSNFTLKIRSTKLEDSAMYFCASSLDRNNEQFFGPGTRLTVL.

The V and J genes are TRBV5-1 and TRBJ1-1, with no clear D. V lost 2 bases to trimming and J lost 2 bases, with 7 bases between them. The CDR3 extends over 13 amino acids. Per the germline V gene, CDR1 is SGHRS and CDR2 is YFSETQ. CDR3 region: CASSLQQNTEAFF. In nucleotides, the CDR3 is TGCGCCAGCAGCTTACAGCAAAACACTGAAGCTTTCTTT.

The rearrangement uses TRBV2 and TRBJ1-6, with D unresolved. V was cut by 8 bases and J by 2 bases, with 13 bases left in between. CDR3 length: 15 residues. Germline V lookup: CDR1 SNHLY, CDR2 FYNNEI. The CDR3 coding sequence is TGTGCCAGCGGGTCCGGCCCGACCTATAATTCACCCCTCCACTTT. Translation gives CASGSGPTYNSPLHF. Full variable domain (outside the CDR3, taken from reference TRBV2 and TRBJ1-6): EPEVTQTPSHQVTQMGQEVILRCVPISNHLYFYWYRQILGQKVEFLVSFYNNEISEKSEIFDDQFSVERPDGSNFTLKIRSTKLEDSAMYFCASGSGPTYNSPLHFGNGTRLTVT.

CDR3 sequence reads: CASGRTGGNYGYTF. CDR3 DNA sequence: TGTGCCAGCGGGAGGACAGGGGGCAACTATGGCTACACCTTC. The genes are TRBV6-5 and TRBJ1-2; 11 nucleotides agree with TRBD1. The germline V gene has CDR1 MNHEY and CDR2 SVGAGI. J lost 2 bases, V lost 8 bases, and 4 bases had no gene match. This CDR3 is built from 14 residues.

V gene TRBV25-1 combines with J gene TRBJ1-1; perhaps TRBD1 as D (5 bases). Trimming cost V 2 bases and J 1 base, with 11 bases left between them. The CDR3 has 15 amino acids. From germline, CDR1 is MGHDK and CDR2 SYGVNS. The DNA for the CDR3 is TGTGCCAGCAGTGAAGGGCTCGGGGGGAACACTGAAGCTTTCTTT. Its translation is CASSEGLGGNTEAFF.

The CDR3 nucleotides read TGTGCCACCATACCAGTTCAGCCCCAGCATTTT. Protein: CATIPVQPQHF. V gene TRBV24-1 combines with J gene TRBJ1-5; D ambiguous. Trimming stripped 8 bases from V and 6 bases from J, with 7 bases between. The CDR3 has 11 residues. Germline V lookup: CDR1 KGHDR, CDR2 SFDVKD.